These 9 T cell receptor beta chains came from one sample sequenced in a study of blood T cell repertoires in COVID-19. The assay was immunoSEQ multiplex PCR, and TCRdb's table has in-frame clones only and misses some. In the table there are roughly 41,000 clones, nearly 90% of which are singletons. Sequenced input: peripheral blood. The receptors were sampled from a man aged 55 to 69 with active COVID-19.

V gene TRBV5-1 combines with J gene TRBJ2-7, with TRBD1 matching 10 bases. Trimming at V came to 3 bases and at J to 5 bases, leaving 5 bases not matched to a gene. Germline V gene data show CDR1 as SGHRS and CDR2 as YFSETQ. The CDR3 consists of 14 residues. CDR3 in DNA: TGCGCCAGCAGCTCGGGACAGGGGAGACACGAGCAGTACTTC. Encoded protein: CASSSGQGRHEQYF.

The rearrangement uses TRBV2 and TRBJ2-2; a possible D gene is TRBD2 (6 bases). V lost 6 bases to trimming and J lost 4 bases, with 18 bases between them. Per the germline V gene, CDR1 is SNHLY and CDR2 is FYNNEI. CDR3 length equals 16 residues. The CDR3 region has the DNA TGTGCCAGCAGGGGCCTTTGGGGGGTCACCACCGGGGAGCTGTTTTTT. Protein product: CASRGLWGVTTGELFF. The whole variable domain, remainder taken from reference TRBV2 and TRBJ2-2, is EPEVTQTPSHQVTQMGQEVILRCVPISNHLYFYWYRQILGQKVEFLVSFYNNEISEKSEIFDDQFSVERPDGSNFTLKIRSTKLEDSAMYFCASRGLWGVTTGELFFGEGSRLTVL.

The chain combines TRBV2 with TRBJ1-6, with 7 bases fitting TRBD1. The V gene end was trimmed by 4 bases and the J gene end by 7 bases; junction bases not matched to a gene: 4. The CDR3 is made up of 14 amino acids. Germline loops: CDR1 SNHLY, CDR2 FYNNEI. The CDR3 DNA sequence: TGTGCCAGCAGTGGGACAGGCGGCAATTCACCCCTCCACTTT. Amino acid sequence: CASSGTGGNSPLHF.

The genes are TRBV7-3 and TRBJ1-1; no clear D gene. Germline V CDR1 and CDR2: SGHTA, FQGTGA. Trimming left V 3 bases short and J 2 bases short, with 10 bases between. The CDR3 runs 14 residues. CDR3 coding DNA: TGTGCCAGCAGCTTCGGGGTCGGAAACACTGAAGCTTTCTTT. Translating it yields CASSFGVGNTEAFF.

The CDR3 DNA sequence: TGCGCCAGCAGTGCGTCGGGGAGCTCCTACAATGAGCAGTTCTTC. Protein product: CASSASGSSYNEQFF. The chain couples TRBV10-2 to TRBJ2-1, with D tentatively TRBD2 (5 bases). CDR1 is WSHSY and CDR2 is SAAADI in the germline V gene. V gave up 4 bases and J gave up 0 bases, with 10 bases separating them. This CDR3 is 15 amino acids long.

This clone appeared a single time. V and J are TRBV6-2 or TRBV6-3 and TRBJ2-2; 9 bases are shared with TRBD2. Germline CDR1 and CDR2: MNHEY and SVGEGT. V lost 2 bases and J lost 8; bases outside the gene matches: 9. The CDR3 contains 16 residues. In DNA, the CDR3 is TGTGCCAGCAGTTACCGTGCGGCGGGAGGGCCTGGGGAGCTGTTTTTT. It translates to CASSYRAAGGPGELFF.

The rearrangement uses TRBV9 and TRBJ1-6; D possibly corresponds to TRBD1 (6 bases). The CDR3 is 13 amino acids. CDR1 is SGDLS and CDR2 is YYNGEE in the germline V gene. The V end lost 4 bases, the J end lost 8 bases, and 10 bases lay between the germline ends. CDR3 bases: TGTGCCAGCAGCCTACAGGGAGATTCACCCCTCCACTTT. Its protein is CASSLQGDSPLHF.

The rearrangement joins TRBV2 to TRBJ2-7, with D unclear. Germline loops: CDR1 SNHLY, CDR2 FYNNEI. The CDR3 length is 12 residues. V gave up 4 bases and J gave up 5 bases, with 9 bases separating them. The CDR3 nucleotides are TGTGCCAGCAGTGCCTGGCAAGACGAGCAGTACTTC. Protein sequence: CASSAWQDEQYF.

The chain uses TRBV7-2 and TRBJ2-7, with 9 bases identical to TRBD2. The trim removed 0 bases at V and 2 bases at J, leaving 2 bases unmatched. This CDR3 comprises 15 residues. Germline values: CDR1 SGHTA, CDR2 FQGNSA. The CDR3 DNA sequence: TGTGCCAGCAGCTTAGCGGCTAGCGGGACCTACGAGCAGTACTTC. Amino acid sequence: CASSLAASGTYEQYF.